One T cell receptor beta chain is described in this entry. This sample was taken from a study of T cells in Graves' hyperthyroidism and ophthalmopathy. Study-wide context: Before any treatment, at initial diagnosis, peripheral blood was collected.

TCR beta CDR3 sequences were amplified from RNA transcripts. Initially, a first-round RT-PCR of the TCR CDR3 employed the HTBI primer set. TCRdb passed the multiplex PCR reads through MiXCR, listing each CDR3 protein once. The repertoire holds 400,000 to 500,000 distinct CDR3 sequences, with around an eighth as singletons. Germline V lookup: CDR1 LNHDA, CDR2 SQIVND (reference sequence). Trimming took 6 bases from V and 4 from J; bases not matched to a gene: 10. This CDR3 spans 15 amino acids. Material for sequencing was blood. The receptor's source is a woman younger than 30 with Graves' hyperthyroidism. The V gene is TRBV19, the J gene TRBJ2-5; 8 nucleotides agree with TRBD1. CDR3 region: CASSLQGAQGETQYF. Here the CDR3 DNA reads TGTGCCAGTAGCCTCCAGGGGGCGCAAGGAGAGACCCAGTACTTC. The whole variable domain, remainder taken from reference TRBV19 and TRBJ2-5, is DGGITQSPKYLFRKEGQNVTLSCEQNLNHDAMYWYRQDPGQGLRLIYYSQIVNDFQKGDIAEGYSVSREKKESFPLTVTSAQKNPTAFYLCASSLQGAQGETQYFGPGTRLLVL.